This T cell receptor beta chain was captured in a study of metastatic and nonmetastatic thyroid tumors (dated by TCRdb to 2018 to 2020). Some background on the complete study: Repertoires were compared across peripheral blood and tumor or nodule tissue samples from malignant and benign thyroid patients. Broader findings and caveats from the paper: In both blood and tumor samples, malignant tumors were reported to have significantly higher TCR beta diversity than benign nodules.

This clone was counted at least ten times. Its antigen target is currently unknown. No qualities accompany the bases; no much larger clone lies one base away. Receptor amplification or capture employed PCR. The sequencer listed for this sample is Illumina HiSeq 4000. High-throughput sequencing was used to profile the TCR beta-chain CDR3 region of every patient. The original methods were these. The researchers built a classifier to tell apart papillary thyroid cancer patients with distant metastasis, based on CDR3 differences among clinicopathological groups. The Shannon index was used to assess repertoire diversity, and the Morisita-Horn index was used to assess tumor-blood repertoire similarity. TCRdb itself trimmed the public reads at Q25 with fastp, ran MiXCR and retained productive beta chains. The V and J calls were not made by the authors but by TCRdb's processing. For this sample there are over 30,000 clones; 7.4% appear just once. The ten largest account for approximately 40% of the sample.

No patient had received any treatment before thyroid surgery. Using T-cell receptor beta sequencing, the researchers looked back retrospectively at clinical samples from patients, gathered between about 2011 and 2018. The CDR3 measures 15 amino acids from cysteine to phenylalanine. Left in the record is the CDR3 DNA by itself, 45 bases read in frame from the first base. From V the trimming removes 0 bases and from J it removes 3 bases, while the gene matches leave 4 bases of the junction unaccounted for. The germline V gene supplies CDR1 SGDLS and CDR2 YYNGEE. The TCR comes from a female donor with papillary thyroid cancer or a benign thyroid nodule (not recorded which). Some clones in this sample may be carry-over from other donors' samples. The sample was blood. The chain is encoded by TRBV9 joined to TRBJ2-7, with 9 central nucleotides matching TRBD2. CDR3 loop: CASSVGSSGIYEQYF. In nucleotide form, the sequence is TGTGCCAGCAGCGTAGGATCTAGCGGGATCTACGAGCAGTACTTC.